The 27 T cell receptor beta chains reported below all come from one sample, sequenced in a study of T cell responses to AZD1222 COVID-19 vaccine. Here immunoSEQ multiplex PCR was the method, and the copy in TCRdb shows in-frame clones only, minus some. The sample has about 120,000 clones, more than 85% seen once. The specimen was peripheral blood, collected on day 0 of AZD1222 vaccination. The receptors here all came from an adult in good health.

V usage is TRBV11-2 and J usage is TRBJ2-1, with TRBD2 matching 10 bases. Germline V CDR1 and CDR2: SGHAT, FQNNGV. J gave up 8 bases and V 8 bases, and 9 bases lay outside the gene matches. The CDR3 extends over 14 amino acids. The CDR3 loop is CASQAGGPLYEQFF. In DNA form, the CDR3 reads TGTGCCAGCCAAGCGGGAGGGCCTTTATATGAGCAGTTCTTC.

This clone was detected only a few times. V gene TRBV14 combines with J gene TRBJ2-2, with D tentatively TRBD2 (6 bases). CDR1 SGHDN and CDR2 FVKESK come from the germline V gene. CDR3 size: 18 residues. Trimming removed 0 bases at V and 7 bases at J, with 21 bases between. The CDR3 is CASSQDTFPGSRDGELFF. The CDR3 DNA is TGTGCCAGCAGCCAAGATACGTTCCCCGGGAGTAGGGACGGGGAGCTGTTTTTT.

The chain couples TRBV7-6 to TRBJ1-2; no reliable D call. This CDR3 spans 14 amino acids. Germline V gives CDR1 SGHVS, CDR2 FNYEAQ. V was clipped by 8 bases and J by 3 bases, with 16 bases between them. CDR3 in amino acids: CASVAGKSHYGYTF. The CDR3 bases are TGTGCCAGCGTAGCGGGGAAGAGTCACTATGGCTACACCTTC.

The J gene is TRBJ1-2, the V gene TRBV28; the match to TRBD1 covers 7 bases. CDR3 length: 14 residues. Germline loops: CDR1 MDHEN, CDR2 SYDVKM. With V trimmed by 4 bases and J by 3 bases, 5 bases remained unmatched. The CDR3 here is CASSSARGYYGYTF. The CDR3 bases are TGTGCCAGCAGTTCGGCCAGGGGGTACTATGGCTACACCTTC.

The gene calls are TRBV6-5 and TRBJ1-2; perhaps TRBD1 as D (5 bases). V was cut by 2 bases and J by 6 bases, with 13 bases left in between. Germline V gives CDR1 MNHEY, CDR2 SVGAGI. CDR3 size: 14 residues. CDR3 region: CASSYPGAPDGYTF. CDR3 coding DNA: TGTGCCAGCAGTTACCCCGGGGCACCGGATGGCTACACCTTC.

This clone was counted a single time. The rearrangement uses TRBV5-1 and TRBJ1-6; 11 bases fit TRBD1. V lost 2 bases and J lost 7; bases outside the gene matches: 5. The CDR3 sequence is 16 residues long. Germline V lookup: CDR1 SGHRS, CDR2 YFSETQ. In DNA, the CDR3 is TGCGCCAGCAGCTTCGGACAGGGGGCAAGGAATTCACCCCTCCACTTT. Translation: CASSFGQGARNSPLHF.

The chain employs TRBV12-3 or TRBV12-4 and TRBJ2-3; no reliable D call. This CDR3 has 11 residues. V lost 7 bases and J lost 7, with 9 bases in between. Here the CDR3 DNA reads TGTGCCAGCACCTATCGATATACGCAGTATTTT. It specifies CASTYRYTQYF.

The CDR3 bases are TGCGCCAGCGCGGGGGCCTTTCAAAACATTCAGTACTTC. Translation: CASAGAFQNIQYF. The chain has TRBV10-2 and TRBJ2-4, with D tentatively TRBD2 (7 bases). V lost 8 bases and J 5 bases, leaving 13 bases between the germline ends. The length of the CDR3 is 13 residues. Germline V CDR1 and CDR2: WSHSY, SAAADI.

The J gene is TRBJ2-1, the V gene TRBV19, with 8 bases lining up with TRBD1. Trimming removed 6 bases from V and 5 bases from J; junction bases left unmatched: 6. The V gene's germline CDR1 is LNHDA and CDR2 SQIVND (reference sequence). The CDR3 is 14 amino acids. CDR3 sequence (DNA): TGTGCCAGTAGGCCAACAGGGGGAAACAATGAGCAGTTCTTC. Its translation is CASRPTGGNNEQFF.

The CDR3 sequence: CASSDMGRDRGDEQFF. In DNA, the CDR3 is TGTGCCAGCAGTGACATGGGGCGAGACAGGGGAGATGAGCAGTTCTTC. The rearrangement links TRBV6-4 to TRBJ2-1, with 8 bases that match TRBD1. The CDR3 runs to 16 residues. Germline V gives CDR1 MRHNA, CDR2 SNTAGT. Trimming took 2 bases from V and 8 from J; bases not matched to a gene: 11.

This sequence joins TRBV6-5 and TRBJ2-7; tentative D call: TRBD2 (6 bases). Trimming cost V 6 bases and J 4 bases, with 16 bases left between them. CDR1 and CDR2 (germline): MNHEY, SVGAGI. CDR3 size: 14 residues. In DNA form, the CDR3 reads TGTGCCAGCAGACGGGGACTTAGTACATACGAGCAGTACTTC. As protein: CASRRGLSTYEQYF.

CDR3 in amino acids: CASSQDGQGAPNQPQHF. The CDR3 DNA reads TGCGCCAGCAGCCAAGATGGGCAGGGGGCCCCAAATCAGCCCCAGCATTTT. J is TRBJ1-5 and V is TRBV4-1; 8 bases agree with TRBD1. CDR1 and CDR2 from the germline V gene are MGHRA and YSYEKL. The J segment lost 4 bases and the V segment lost 0 bases, leaving 8 bases of the junction unmatched. CDR3 length: 17 amino acids.

CDR3 sequence: CASLRTSGTDTQYF. CDR3 DNA sequence: TGTGCCAGCCTAAGGACTAGTGGCACAGATACGCAGTATTTT. V and J are TRBV2 and TRBJ2-3, with TRBD2 matching over 7 bases. CDR3 length: 14 residues. From germline, CDR1 is SNHLY and CDR2 FYNNEI. Trimming took 8 bases from V and 1 from J; bases not matched to a gene: 6. Combining the CDR3 with reference TRBV2 and TRBJ2-3 gives the whole variable domain EPEVTQTPSHQVTQMGQEVILRCVPISNHLYFYWYRQILGQKVEFLVSFYNNEISEKSEIFDDQFSVERPDGSNFTLKIRSTKLEDSAMYFCASLRTSGTDTQYFGPGTRLTVL.

The chain joins TRBV4-1 to TRBJ2-7; TRBD2 is a possible D gene (6 bases). The CDR3 length is 16 residues. The germline V gene encodes CDR1 MGHRA and CDR2 YSYEKL. V was pared by 4 bases and J by 3 bases, with 19 bases between. The DNA for the CDR3 is TGCGCCAGCAGCCTTTTCATGCGGGGAGAAGGCTACGAGCAGTACTTC. This sequence encodes CASSLFMRGEGYEQYF.

The V gene is TRBV27, the J gene TRBJ1-1; the D gene is possibly TRBD1 (5 bases). The germline CDR1 and CDR2 sequences are MNHEY and SMNVEV (reference sequence). CDR3 length: 13 residues. Trimming removed 0 bases from V and 8 bases from J, with 10 bases in between. The CDR3: CASSLSRGLEAFF. As DNA, the CDR3 is TGTGCCAGCAGTTTATCAAGGGGCCTCGAAGCTTTCTTT.

V usage is TRBV9 and J usage is TRBJ2-1; no reliable D call. Germline loops: CDR1 SGDLS, CDR2 YYNGEE. Trimming cost V 4 bases and J 4 bases, with 9 bases left between them. The length of the CDR3 is 13 residues. The CDR3, as DNA: TGTGCCAGCAGCCCCATTAATTACAATGAGCAGTTCTTC. Residues: CASSPINYNEQFF. The full variable domain, in which reference TRBV9 and TRBJ2-1 provide the parts outside the CDR3, is DSGVTQTPKHLITATGQRVTLRCSPRSGDLSVYWYQQSLDQGLQFLIQYYNGEERAKGNILERFSAQQFPDLHSELNLSSLELGDSALYFCASSPINYNEQFFGPGTRLTVL.

This clone was counted a single time. This sequence joins TRBV6-2 or TRBV6-3 and TRBJ2-3; D not resolved. This CDR3 is built from 17 residues. Germline lookup yields CDR1 MNHEY and CDR2 SVGEGT. V was clipped by 0 bases and J by 5 bases, with 18 bases between them. The CDR3 loop reads CASSYSSLSVRGDTQYF. In DNA form, the CDR3 reads TGTGCCAGCAGTTACTCCTCATTGTCCGTGCGAGGAGATACGCAGTATTTT.

V gene TRBV5-1 combines with J gene TRBJ1-1; TRBD1 matches 7 bases. This CDR3 has 14 amino acids. Germline CDR1 SGHRS, CDR2 YFSETQ. V gave up 4 bases and J gave up 4 bases; unmatched junction bases: 7. The chain's CDR3 is CASSGQESGTEAFF. DNA of the CDR3: TGCGCCAGCAGCGGACAGGAAAGTGGCACTGAAGCTTTCTTT.

The gene calls are TRBV11-2 and TRBJ1-6, with 7 nucleotides matching TRBD1. Germline V lookup: CDR1 SGHAT, CDR2 FQNNGV. The CDR3 totals 16 residues. Losses at the gene ends were 2 bases for V and 6 bases for J; bases not matched to a gene: 7. The CDR3 is CASSLNFDRVNSPLHF. Here the CDR3 DNA reads TGTGCCAGCAGCTTAAATTTTGACAGGGTTAATTCACCCCTCCACTTT.

The chain links TRBV3-1 (or the pseudogene TRBV3-2) to TRBJ2-1; D is ambiguous. This CDR3 contains 11 residues. In germline, CDR1 is LGHDT, CDR2 YNNKEL (reference sequence). Trimming left V 1 base short and J 10 bases short, with 5 bases between. The CDR3 loop reads CASSQGWEQFF. The CDR3 nucleotides are TGTGCCAGCAGCCAAGGATGGGAGCAGTTCTTC.

The CDR3 coding sequence is TGTGCCAGCAGCCAAGACGGAGGGACAGGGCCGGGGTCTGGAAACACCATATATTTT. Its translation: CASSQDGGTGPGSGNTIYF. The rearrangement uses TRBV14 and TRBJ1-3, with 9 nucleotides matching TRBD1. The CDR3 is 19 residues long. Germline V lookup: CDR1 SGHDN, CDR2 FVKESK. The V and J ends lost 0 bases and 1 base, in that order; junction bases with no gene match: 10.

The chain uses TRBV9 and TRBJ1-6; 9 nucleotides line up with TRBD1. Per the germline V gene, CDR1 is SGDLS and CDR2 is YYNGEE. J gave up 6 bases and V 3 bases, and 7 bases lay outside the gene matches. This CDR3 contains 16 residues. The DNA for the CDR3 is TGTGCCAGCAGCGCCGAAGGGGACAGGGCTAATTCACCCCTCCACTTT. Translation: CASSAEGDRANSPLHF.

The rearrangement joins TRBV19 to TRBJ2-7; weak D call: TRBD1 (6 bases). V was clipped by 4 bases and J by 5 bases, with 18 bases between them. The germline V gene has CDR1 LNHDA and CDR2 SQIVND (reference sequence). The CDR3 covers 15 residues. In DNA, the CDR3 is TGTGCCAGTAGTAGGGGCCAGGGGCGATTCAACGAGCAGTACTTC. Its translation: CASSRGQGRFNEQYF.

This clone was observed a single time. The chain links TRBV7-3 to TRBJ2-7; 7 nucleotides agree with TRBD1. Germline CDR1 SGHTA, CDR2 FQGTGA. After removal of 3 bases from V and 6 bases from J, the junction contained 2 bases not matched to a gene. The CDR3 sequence is 12 residues long. The CDR3 DNA sequence: TGTGCCAGCAGCTTCCGACAGGGCGAGCAGTACTTC. This sequence encodes CASSFRQGEQYF.

The chain recombines TRBV18 with TRBJ2-7; D is ambiguous. There are 13 residues in the CDR3. The ends were cut back, 4 bases at V and 2 bases at J, with 9 bases in the middle. Germline CDR1 KGHSH, CDR2 LQKENI. CDR3 region: CASSLSGAYEQYF. DNA of the CDR3: TGTGCCAGCTCACTTAGTGGCGCCTACGAGCAGTACTTC.

In its sample, this clone was seen once. The genes are TRBV27 and TRBJ2-6, with D uncertain. Germline values: CDR1 MNHEY, CDR2 SMNVEV (reference sequence). This CDR3 is built from 16 residues. Trimming cost V 11 bases and J 0 bases, with 17 bases left between them. DNA of the CDR3: TGTGCCGTTTCCCCCGCGGTGAGCTCTGGGGCCAACGTCCTGACTTTC. Translating it yields CAVSPAVSSGANVLTF.

The genes are TRBV29-1 and TRBJ1-4; 7 nucleotides match TRBD1. The germline CDR1 and CDR2 sequences are SQVTM and ANQGSEA. This CDR3 is 13 amino acids long. Trimming took 4 bases from V and 7 from J; bases not matched to a gene: 6. The CDR3 DNA reads as TGCAGCGTTGCGACAGGGCGAGGTGAAAAACTGTTTTTT. This encodes CSVATGRGEKLFF.